These T cell receptor beta chains were read from a single sample in a study of human T cells and chemical hapten exposure. One entry per CDR3 protein results from TCRdb running MiXCR on the RACE reads. The profile shows under 200,000 distinct CDR3 sequences, roughly 15% of them singletons. This specimen consisted of whole blood, obtained in connection with sensitization to the hapten diphenylcyclopropenone (DPC). The receptors shown here come from a woman aged 25 to 39 with alopecia areata. Some clones in this sample may be carry-over from other donors' samples. The CDR3 runs from the conserved cysteine through the conserved F or W. D genes are given only for firm matches. Clone size is not always given. Where it is, it says once, few, many or a class for expanded clones.

J gene: TRBJ2-5; clone size: many; V gene: TRBV29-1; D gene: -; CDR3 protein: CSVPPVGSRETQYF; CDR3 DNA: TGCAGCGTCCCTCCCGTGGGCTCGAGAGAGACCCAGTACTTC
J gene: TRBJ2-3; clone size: -; V gene: TRBV6-2/TRBV6-3; D gene: TRBD1; CDR3 protein: CASSYLLTGSTDTQYF; CDR3 DNA: TGTGCCAGCAGTTACCTCCTGACAGGGAGCACAGATACGCAGTATTTT
J gene: TRBJ2-1; clone size: -; V gene: TRBV12-3/TRBV12-4; D gene: -; CDR3 protein: CASGRTAANEQFF; CDR3 DNA: TGTGCCAGCGGGCGGACAGCCGCCAATGAGCAGTTCTTC
J gene: TRBJ1-3; clone size: few; V gene: TRBV6-6; D gene: -; CDR3 protein: CASRLIASGNTIYF; CDR3 DNA: TGTGCCAGCAGACTGATAGCCTCTGGAAACACCATATATTTT
J gene: TRBJ1-5; clone size: many; V gene: TRBV20-1; D gene: -; CDR3 protein: CSARAVLRNQPQHF; CDR3 DNA: TGCAGTGCTAGAGCGGTGCTACGCAATCAGCCCCAGCATTTT
J gene: TRBJ2-1; clone size: -; V gene: TRBV20-1; D gene: TRBD2; CDR3 protein: CSAIFRTSGAREQFF; CDR3 DNA: TGCAGTGCGATCTTTCGGACTAGCGGGGCAAGAGAGCAGTTCTTC
J gene: TRBJ1-3; clone size: few; V gene: TRBV29-1; D gene: -; CDR3 protein: CSVEGGSSGNTIYF; CDR3 DNA: TGCAGCGTTGAAGGAGGATCTTCTGGAAACACCATATATTTT
J gene: TRBJ1-1; clone size: once; V gene: TRBV2; D gene: -; CDR3 protein: CASNLLQPEAFF; CDR3 DNA: TGTGCCAGCAATCTTCTACAGCCTGAAGCTTTCTTT
J gene: TRBJ2-2; clone size: -; V gene: TRBV2; D gene: -; CDR3 protein: CASSGDYTGELFF; CDR3 DNA: TGTGCCAGCAGTGGGGACTACACCGGGGAGCTGTTTTTT
J gene: TRBJ2-7; clone size: few; V gene: TRBV29-1; D gene: -; CDR3 protein: CSVEDALGGYEQYF; CDR3 DNA: TGCAGCGTTGAGGATGCATTGGGGGGCTACGAGCAGTACTTC
J gene: TRBJ1-1; clone size: many; V gene: TRBV30; D gene: -; CDR3 protein: CAWRGTRATEAFF; CDR3 DNA: TGTGCCTGGAGAGGGACCCGCGCTACTGAAGCTTTCTTT
J gene: TRBJ2-4; clone size: few; V gene: TRBV29-1; D gene: TRBD2; CDR3 protein: CSGTSGGASAKNIQYF; CDR3 DNA: TGCAGCGGTACTAGCGGGGGGGCCTCGGCCAAAAACATTCAGTACTTC
J gene: TRBJ2-5; clone size: many; V gene: TRBV24-1; D gene: TRBD2; CDR3 protein: CATSDWGTSVETQYF; CDR3 DNA: TGTGCCACCAGTGATTGGGGGACTAGCGTCGAGACCCAGTACTTC
J gene: TRBJ2-7; clone size: -; V gene: TRBV5-1; D gene: -; CDR3 protein: CASSLMAGGRGSPYEQYF; CDR3 DNA: TGCGCCAGCAGCTTGATGGCCGGGGGAAGGGGGTCCCCCTACGAGCAGTACTTC
J gene: TRBJ1-6; clone size: -; V gene: TRBV2; D gene: -; CDR3 protein: CASRRESSPLHF; CDR3 DNA: TGTGCCAGCAGGAGGGAATCGTCACCCCTCCACTTT
J gene: TRBJ2-1; clone size: many; V gene: TRBV12-3/TRBV12-4; D gene: TRBD2; CDR3 protein: CASSFIRLAGVNEQFF; CDR3 DNA: TGTGCCAGCAGTTTTATCCGGCTAGCGGGGGTCAATGAGCAGTTCTTC
J gene: TRBJ2-2; clone size: few; V gene: TRBV15; D gene: -; CDR3 protein: CATSRDVKGGELFF; CDR3 DNA: TGTGCCACCAGCAGAGACGTGAAAGGCGGGGAGCTGTTTTTT
J gene: TRBJ2-3; clone size: few; V gene: TRBV20-1; D gene: TRBD2; CDR3 protein: CSASGGGRLDTQYF; CDR3 DNA: TGCAGTGCTAGCGGCGGGGGAAGGTTAGATACGCAGTATTTT